Below are 10 T cell receptor beta chains sequenced from a single sample in a study of T cells after posttransplantation cyclophosphamide (TCRdb year 2016). Library prep was done by the immunoSEQ multiplex PCR assay. TCRdb limited this immuneACCESS table to in-frame rearrangements with V and J called. A share of clones is missing; checked studies link under half to unresolved V genes, and the rest is unexplained. Within this sample are under 10,000 clones, with roughly 80% of them counted one time only. The ten most abundant clones make up around 14% of the sample. The treatment or condition label on this specimen signifies: high-dose cyclophosphamide on days +3 and +4 as single-agent GVHD prophylaxis. PTCy patients received busulfan and fludarabine conditioning, a related or unrelated marrow graft, and cyclophosphamide on days +3 and +4. Sequenced material: PBMCs, taken roughly 2,000 days after a stem cell transplant with posttransplant cyclophosphamide. The receptors derive from a female patient in her 40s who received an allogeneic stem cell transplant from a related donor, was CMV-positive, and had no GVHD. After a transplant, the donor of the graft may account for some T cells.

This chain links TRBV18 with TRBJ1-6; D remains unclear. The CDR3 covers 18 residues. In germline, CDR1 is KGHSH, CDR2 LQKENI. V shed 2 bases and J shed 5 bases, with 19 bases lying between them. CDR3 DNA: TGTGCCAGCTCACCAACCTTCCCGGGCGGAGCGGATAATTCACCCCTCCACTTT. Translated, it gives CASSPTFPGGADNSPLHF.

The chain carries TRBV10-3 and TRBJ2-7; D not certain. This CDR3 spans 12 amino acids. Trimming left V 6 bases short and J 5 bases short, with 11 bases between. Germline V gives CDR1 ENHRY, CDR2 SYGVKD. The CDR3 coding sequence is TGTGCCATCAGCCCCGTGCGGCACGAGCAGTACTTC. It codes for CAISPVRHEQYF.

The J gene is TRBJ1-2, the V gene TRBV7-9; TRBD1 aligns across 7 bases. Germline CDR1 SEHNR, CDR2 FQNEAQ (reference sequence). J gave up 3 bases and V 5 bases, and 9 bases lay outside the gene matches. The CDR3 length is 15 residues. The CDR3 protein is CASSPQTGRHYGYTF. For the CDR3, the DNA is TGTGCCAGCAGCCCGCAGACAGGGAGGCACTATGGCTACACCTTC. Variable domain in full (rest from reference TRBV7-9 and TRBJ1-2): DTGVSQNPRHKITKRGQNVTFRCDPISEHNRLYWYRQTLGQGPEFLTYFQNEAQLEKSRLLSDRFSAERPKGSFSTLEIQRTEQGDSAMYLCASSPQTGRHYGYTFGSGTRLTVV.

The chain carries TRBV5-1 and TRBJ1-2, with TRBD1 matching 9 bases. The CDR3 length is 15 residues. V dropped 0 bases and J dropped 2; count of bases not matched to a gene: 2. Germline CDR1 is SGHRS and CDR2 is YFSETQ. This CDR3 reads CASSLATGGNYGYTF. CDR3 sequence (DNA): TGCGCCAGCAGCTTGGCAACAGGGGGCAACTATGGCTACACCTTC. The full variable domain, with the rest looked up from reference TRBV5-1 and TRBJ1-2, is KAGVTQTPRYLIKTRGQQVTLSCSPISGHRSVSWYQQTPGQGLQFLFEYFSETQRNKGNFPGRFSGRQFSNSRSEMNVSTLELGDSALYLCASSLATGGNYGYTFGSGTRLTVV.

The table lists this clone with a count of one. CDR3 in DNA: TGTGCCAGCAGGAGACAGGGAGGCGAGCAGTTCTTC. Its translation is CASRRQGGEQFF. The chain has TRBV2 and TRBJ2-1; possibly TRBD1 for D (7 bases). The length of the CDR3 is 12 residues. The germline V gene has CDR1 SNHLY and CDR2 FYNNEI. V was pared by 6 bases and J by 10 bases, with 13 bases between.

The chain is built from TRBV7-2 and TRBJ2-1; tentative D call: TRBD1 (6 bases). Germline V CDR1 and CDR2: SGHTA, FQGNSA. With 3 bases removed from V and 8 bases from J, the gap between germline ends came to 11 bases. CDR3 length equals 13 residues. The CDR3 sequence is CASSLTRGDEQFF. The CDR3 DNA reads as TGTGCCAGCAGCTTGACCAGGGGAGATGAGCAGTTCTTC.

The V gene is TRBV19, the J gene TRBJ1-1; 7 bases are a match to TRBD1. Germline V CDR1 and CDR2: LNHDA, SQIVND (reference sequence). V gave up 6 bases and J gave up 1 base; unmatched junction bases: 5. The CDR3 is 14 amino acids. The CDR3 loop reads CASRGGQSNTEAFF. In nucleotides, the CDR3 is TGTGCCAGTAGGGGGGGACAGTCGAACACTGAAGCTTTCTTT.

This chain uses TRBV28 with TRBJ1-3; no firm D call. CDR1 MDHEN and CDR2 SYDVKM come from the germline V gene. The CDR3 is 14 amino acids. V was shortened by 6 bases and J by 2 bases, with 11 bases between the two germline ends. CDR3 residues: CASSQIITGNTIYF. The CDR3 DNA sequence: TGTGCCAGCAGCCAGATAATTACTGGAAACACCATATATTTT.

In its sample, this clone was seen once. The rearrangement joins TRBV6-5 to TRBJ1-3; 7 nucleotides agree with TRBD1. The CDR3 is made up of 15 amino acids. The V gene end was trimmed by 4 bases and the J gene end by 0 bases; junction bases not matched to a gene: 3. From germline, CDR1 is MNHEY and CDR2 SVGAGI. The CDR3 here is CASSFRGTSGNTIYF. In nucleotides, the CDR3 is TGTGCCAGCAGTTTCAGGGGGACCTCTGGAAACACCATATATTTT.

On this clone itself: At one boundary the junction diverges from the germline segment, which might be a read error. The V call is TRBV7-3, the J call TRBJ1-6, with D possibly matching TRBD1 (6 bases). The germline CDR1 and CDR2 sequences are SGHTA and FQGTGA. CDR3 length: 14 residues. The CDR3 DNA reads TGTGCCAGCAGCCTAACAGGGAGTAATTCACCCCTCCACTTT. This translates into CASSLTGSNSPLHF.